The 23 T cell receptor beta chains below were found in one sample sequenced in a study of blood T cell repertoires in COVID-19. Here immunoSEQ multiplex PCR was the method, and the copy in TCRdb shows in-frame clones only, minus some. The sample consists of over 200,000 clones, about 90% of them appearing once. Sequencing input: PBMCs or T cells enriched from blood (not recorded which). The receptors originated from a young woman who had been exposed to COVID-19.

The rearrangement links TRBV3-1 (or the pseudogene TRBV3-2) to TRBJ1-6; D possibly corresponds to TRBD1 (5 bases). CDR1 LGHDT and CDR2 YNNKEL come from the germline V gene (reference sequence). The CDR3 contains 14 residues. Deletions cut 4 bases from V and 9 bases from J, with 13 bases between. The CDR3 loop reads CASSPGGGSSPLHF. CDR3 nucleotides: TGTGCCAGCAGCCCCGGCGGGGGAAGTTCACCCCTCCACTTT.

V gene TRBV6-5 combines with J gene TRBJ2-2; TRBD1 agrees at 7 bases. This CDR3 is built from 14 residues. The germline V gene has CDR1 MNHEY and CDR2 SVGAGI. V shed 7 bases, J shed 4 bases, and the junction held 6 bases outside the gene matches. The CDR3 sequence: CASNPGGTTGELFF. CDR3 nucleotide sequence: TGTGCCAGCAACCCAGGGGGAACCACCGGGGAGCTGTTTTTT.

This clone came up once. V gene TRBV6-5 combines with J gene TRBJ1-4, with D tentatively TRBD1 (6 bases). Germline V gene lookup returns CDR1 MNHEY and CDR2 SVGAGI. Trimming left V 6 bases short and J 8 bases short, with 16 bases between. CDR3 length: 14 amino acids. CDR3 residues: CASSQVGAREKLFF. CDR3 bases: TGTGCCAGCAGCCAGGTGGGGGCCCGGGAAAAACTGTTTTTT.

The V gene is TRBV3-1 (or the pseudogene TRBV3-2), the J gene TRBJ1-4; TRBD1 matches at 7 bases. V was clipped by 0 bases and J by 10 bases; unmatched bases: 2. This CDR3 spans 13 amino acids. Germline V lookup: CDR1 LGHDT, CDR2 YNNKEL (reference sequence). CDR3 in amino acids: CASSQDRGRKLFF. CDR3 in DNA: TGTGCCAGCAGCCAAGACAGGGGGAGAAAACTGTTTTTT.

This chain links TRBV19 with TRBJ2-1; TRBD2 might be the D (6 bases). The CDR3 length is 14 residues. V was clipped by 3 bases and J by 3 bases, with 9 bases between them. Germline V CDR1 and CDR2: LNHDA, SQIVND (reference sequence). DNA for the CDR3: TGTGCCAGTAGTATCCCGGGGGACTACAATGAGCAGTTCTTC. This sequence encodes CASSIPGDYNEQFF.

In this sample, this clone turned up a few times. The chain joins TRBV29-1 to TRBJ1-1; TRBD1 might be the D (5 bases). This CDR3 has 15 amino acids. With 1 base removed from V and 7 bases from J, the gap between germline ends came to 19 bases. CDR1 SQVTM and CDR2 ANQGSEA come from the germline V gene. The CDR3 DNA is TGCAGCGTTGAAGGAGTAATAGAGGGGAGGGGTGAAGCTTTCTTT. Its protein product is CSVEGVIEGRGEAFF.

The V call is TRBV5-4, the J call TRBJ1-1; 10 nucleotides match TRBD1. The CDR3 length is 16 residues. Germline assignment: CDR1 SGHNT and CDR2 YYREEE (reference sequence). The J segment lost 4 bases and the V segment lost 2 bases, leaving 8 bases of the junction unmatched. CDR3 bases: TGTGCCAGCAGCTTTAAGCCGGGACAGGGGAGCACTGAAGCTTTCTTT. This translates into CASSFKPGQGSTEAFF.

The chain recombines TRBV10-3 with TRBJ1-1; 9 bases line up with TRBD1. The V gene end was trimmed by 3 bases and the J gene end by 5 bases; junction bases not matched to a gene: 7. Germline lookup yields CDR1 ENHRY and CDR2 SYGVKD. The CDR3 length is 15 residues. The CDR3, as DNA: TGTGCCATCAGTGAAGAAGGGACAGGGTTTACTGAAGCTTTCTTT. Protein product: CAISEEGTGFTEAFF.

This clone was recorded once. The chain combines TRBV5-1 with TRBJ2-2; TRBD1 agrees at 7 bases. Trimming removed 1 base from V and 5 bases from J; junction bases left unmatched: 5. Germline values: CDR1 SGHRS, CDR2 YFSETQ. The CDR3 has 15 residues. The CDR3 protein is CASSLRDRETGELFF. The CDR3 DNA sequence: TGCGCCAGCAGCTTGAGGGACAGAGAGACCGGGGAGCTGTTTTTT.

The CDR3 nucleotides are TGTGCCAGCAGTTTAGGACTCGGCTACACCTTC. As protein: CASSLGLGYTF. The chain couples TRBV2 to TRBJ1-2; D call uncertain. Germline values: CDR1 SNHLY, CDR2 FYNNEI. V was pared by 5 bases and J by 8 bases, with 9 bases between. The CDR3 is 11 amino acids.

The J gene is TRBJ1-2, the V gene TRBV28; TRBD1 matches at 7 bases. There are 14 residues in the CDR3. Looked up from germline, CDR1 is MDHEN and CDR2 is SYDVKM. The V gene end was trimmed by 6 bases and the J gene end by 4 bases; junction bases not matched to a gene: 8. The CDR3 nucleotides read TGTGCCAGCAGACGGACAGGAGCCTCCTATGGCTACACCTTC. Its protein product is CASRRTGASYGYTF.

DNA of the CDR3: TGTGCCAGTAGTATACTAGGGGGCGTAACTATCTACGAGCAGTACTTC. Its protein is CASSILGGVTIYEQYF. The chain links TRBV19 to TRBJ2-7; the match to TRBD1 covers 7 bases. CDR3 size: 16 residues. V shed 2 bases, J shed 3 bases, and the junction held 10 bases outside the gene matches. Germline CDR1 and CDR2: LNHDA and SQIVND (reference sequence).

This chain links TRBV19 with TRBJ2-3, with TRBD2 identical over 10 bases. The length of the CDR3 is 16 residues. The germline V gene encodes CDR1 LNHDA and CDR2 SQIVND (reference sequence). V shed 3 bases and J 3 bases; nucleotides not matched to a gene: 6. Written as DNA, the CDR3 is TGTGCCAGTAGTATCGGTCGAGCGGGAGGGACAGATACGCAGTATTTT. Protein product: CASSIGRAGGTDTQYF.

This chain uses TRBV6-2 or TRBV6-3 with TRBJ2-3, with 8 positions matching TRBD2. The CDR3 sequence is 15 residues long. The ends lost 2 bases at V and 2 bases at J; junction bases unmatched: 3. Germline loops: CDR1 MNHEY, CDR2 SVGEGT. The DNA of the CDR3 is TGTGCCAGCAGTTACGTGCGGGAGGCCACAGATACGCAGTATTTT. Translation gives CASSYVREATDTQYF.

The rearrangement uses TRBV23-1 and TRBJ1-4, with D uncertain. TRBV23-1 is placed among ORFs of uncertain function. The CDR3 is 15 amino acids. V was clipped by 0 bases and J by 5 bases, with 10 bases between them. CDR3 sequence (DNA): TGCGCCAGCAGTCAATCTACACAGATAAATGAAAAACTGTTTTTT. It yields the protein CASSQSTQINEKLFF.

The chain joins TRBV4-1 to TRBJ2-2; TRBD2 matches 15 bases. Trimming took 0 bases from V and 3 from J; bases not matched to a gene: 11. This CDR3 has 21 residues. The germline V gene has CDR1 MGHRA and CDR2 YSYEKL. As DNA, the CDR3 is TGCGCCAGCAGCCAAGATCGGAGCGGACTAGCGGGAGGGCCCTACACCGGGGAGCTGTTTTTT. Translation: CASSQDRSGLAGGPYTGELFF.

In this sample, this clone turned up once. CDR3 protein: CASSYADRLNQPQHF. CDR3 DNA sequence: TGTGCCAGCAGTTATGCCGACAGGCTCAATCAGCCCCAGCATTTT. This chain uses TRBV6-2 or TRBV6-3 with TRBJ1-5, with TRBD1 as a possible D gene (6 bases). This CDR3 is built from 15 residues. Per germline, CDR1 MNHEY and CDR2 SVGEGT. V lost 3 bases to trimming and J lost 3 bases, with 12 bases between them.

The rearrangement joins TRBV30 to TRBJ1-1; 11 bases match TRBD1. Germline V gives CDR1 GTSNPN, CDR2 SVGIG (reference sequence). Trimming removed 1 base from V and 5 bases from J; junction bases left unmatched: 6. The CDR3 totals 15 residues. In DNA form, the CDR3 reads TGTGCCTGGAGTGACTGGGACAGGGGGAAGACTGAAGCTTTCTTT. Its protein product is CAWSDWDRGKTEAFF. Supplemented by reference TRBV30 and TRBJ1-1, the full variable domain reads SQTIHQWPATLVQPVGSPLSLECTVEGTSNPNLYWYRQAAGRGLQLLFYSVGIGQISSEVPQNLSASRPQDRQFILSSKKLLLSDSGFYLCAWSDWDRGKTEAFFGQGTRLTVV.

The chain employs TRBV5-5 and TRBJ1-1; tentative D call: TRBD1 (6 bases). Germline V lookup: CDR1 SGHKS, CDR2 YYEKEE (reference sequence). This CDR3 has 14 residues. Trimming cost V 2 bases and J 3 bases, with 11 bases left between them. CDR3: CASSFWTVDTEAFF. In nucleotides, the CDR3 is TGTGCCAGCAGCTTTTGGACAGTTGACACTGAAGCTTTCTTT.

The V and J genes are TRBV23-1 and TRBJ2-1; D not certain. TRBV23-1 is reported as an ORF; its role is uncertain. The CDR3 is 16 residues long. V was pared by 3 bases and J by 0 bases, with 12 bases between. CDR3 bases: TGCGCCAGCAGTCAGCCAGGTACTTTCTCCTACAATGAGCAGTTCTTC. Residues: CASSQPGTFSYNEQFF.

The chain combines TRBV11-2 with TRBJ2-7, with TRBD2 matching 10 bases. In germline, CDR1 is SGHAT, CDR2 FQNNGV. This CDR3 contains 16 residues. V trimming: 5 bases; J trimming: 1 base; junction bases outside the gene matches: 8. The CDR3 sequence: CASSPGLARTSYEQYF. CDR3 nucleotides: TGTGCCAGCAGCCCGGGACTAGCGAGGACTTCCTACGAGCAGTACTTC.

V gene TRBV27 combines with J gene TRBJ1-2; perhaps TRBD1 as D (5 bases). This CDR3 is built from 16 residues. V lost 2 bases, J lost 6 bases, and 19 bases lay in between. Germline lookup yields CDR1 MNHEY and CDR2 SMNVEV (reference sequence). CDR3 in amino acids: CASSLLWGDWPNGYTF. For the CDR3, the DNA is TGTGCCAGCAGTTTACTCTGGGGGGACTGGCCGAATGGCTACACCTTC.

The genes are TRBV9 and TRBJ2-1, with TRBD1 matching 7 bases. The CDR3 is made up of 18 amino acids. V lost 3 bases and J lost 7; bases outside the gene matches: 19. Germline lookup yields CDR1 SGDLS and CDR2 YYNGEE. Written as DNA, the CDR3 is TGTGCCAGCAGCGCCGCCCTAAGACAGGGTGGTATGAAGAATGAGCAGTTCTTC. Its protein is CASSAALRQGGMKNEQFF. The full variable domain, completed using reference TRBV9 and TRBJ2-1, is DSGVTQTPKHLITATGQRVTLRCSPRSGDLSVYWYQQSLDQGLQFLIQYYNGEERAKGNILERFSAQQFPDLHSELNLSSLELGDSALYFCASSAALRQGGMKNEQFFGPGTRLTVL.